The entry below gives a single TCR beta chain sequence along with its context. UMI labels and 5' RACE were used to prepare the TRB cDNA libraries. Using the 5' RACE reads, TCRdb records one entry per CDR3 protein without DNA. In all, the sample yields 50,000 to 55,000 distinct CDR3 sequences. This entry comes from a study of CXCR3-negative and CXCR3-positive naive CD8 T cells. Germline V gene sequence: CDR1 SGHTA, CDR2 FQGNSA. The CDR3 loop spans 14 amino acids. Sequencing input: naive CXCR3- CD8+ T cells from blood. Subset in this sample: CD45RO-CCR7+CD27+CD95- naive CD8+ T cells lacking CXCR3 (TNR3-). The chain links TRBV7-2 to TRBJ2-1; TCRdb picks TRBD1, but there is no DNA to check that call. This clonotype originated in a human donor in good health. Some clones in this sample may be carry-over from other donors' samples. The CDR3 here is CASTPRGGYNEQFF. Supplemented by reference TRBV7-2 and TRBJ2-1, the full variable domain reads GAGVSQSPSNKVTEKGKDVELRCDPISGHTALYWYRQSLGQGLEFLIYFQGNSAPDKSGLPSDRFSAERTGGSVSTLTIQRTQQEDSAVYLCASTPRGGYNEQFFGPGTRLTVL.